The 30 T cell receptor beta chains in this list originate from one sample, sequenced in a study of cytomegalovirus exposure and HLA in healthy donors. The primer mix had 60 Vbeta and 13 Jbeta primers. Assay used: immunoSEQ multiplex PCR; TCRdb lists only in-frame clones, some missing. The sample lists around 71,000 clones, approximately 70% occurring once. Specimen: PBMCs. The receptors come from a male donor in good health and CMV-seropositive.

The chain joins TRBV7-9 to TRBJ2-7; 7 nucleotides match TRBD1. The V gene end was trimmed by 8 bases and the J gene end by 2 bases; junction bases not matched to a gene: 9. The germline CDR1 and CDR2 sequences are SEHNR and FQNEAQ (reference sequence). This CDR3 comprises 14 residues. In DNA form, the CDR3 reads TGTGCCAGCCGTACAGGGGATATCACCTACGAGCAGTACTTC. Protein: CASRTGDITYEQYF.

The genes are TRBV7-9 and TRBJ2-7; possible D gene TRBD1, 5 bases. This CDR3 is 13 amino acids long. V lost 3 bases and J 6 bases, leaving 12 bases between the germline ends. The germline V gene encodes CDR1 SEHNR and CDR2 FQNEAQ (reference sequence). The CDR3 region is CASSFSGSGEQYF. The CDR3 nucleotides are TGTGCCAGCAGCTTCTCAGGGTCGGGCGAGCAGTACTTC.

The chain couples TRBV6-6 to TRBJ1-2, with 8 bases that match TRBD1. After removal of 7 bases from V and 10 bases from J, the junction contained 11 bases not matched to a gene. The CDR3 extends over 13 amino acids. In germline, CDR1 is MNHNY, CDR2 SVGAGI (reference sequence). Written as DNA, the CDR3 is TGTGCCAGCACCCTGACAGGGGCTATTGACTACACCTTC. Encoded protein: CASTLTGAIDYTF.

V and J are TRBV4-2 and TRBJ2-1, with 10 positions matching TRBD2. Losses at the gene ends were 2 bases for V and 7 bases for J; bases not matched to a gene: 8. The CDR3 spans 16 residues. Germline V gene sequence: CDR1 LGHNA, CDR2 YNFKEQ. CDR3 in amino acids: CASSQFSGRSVNEQFF. The DNA of the CDR3 is TGTGCCAGCAGCCAATTTAGCGGGAGGAGTGTGAATGAGCAGTTCTTC.

V is TRBV7-9 and J is TRBJ2-3; 15 bases are shared with TRBD2. This CDR3 has 17 residues. CDR1 and CDR2 (germline): SEHNR, FQNEAQ (reference sequence). V was clipped by 5 bases and J by 2 bases; unmatched bases: 5. CDR3 amino acids: CASSPGLAGGPTDTQYF. The CDR3 DNA sequence: TGTGCCAGCAGCCCGGGACTAGCGGGGGGCCCCACAGATACGCAGTATTTT.

V gene TRBV5-6 combines with J gene TRBJ2-5; 9 bases agree with TRBD2. Germline CDR1 SGHDT, CDR2 YYEEEE. V lost 0 bases, J lost 10 bases, and 7 bases stayed unmatched. The CDR3 totals 14 residues. In nucleotides, the CDR3 is TGTGCCAGCAGCTTGGGGCTAGCGGGGCAGGGCCAGTACTTC. It is translated as CASSLGLAGQGQYF. Full variable domain (remainder filled in from reference TRBV5-6 and TRBJ2-5): DAGVTQSPTHLIKTRGQQVTLRCSPKSGHDTVSWYQQALGQGPQFIFQYYEEEERQRGNFPDRFSGHQFPNYSSELNVNALLLGDSALYLCASSLGLAGQGQYFGPGTRLLVL.

The rearrangement joins TRBV18 to TRBJ1-3, with D possibly being TRBD1 (5 bases). Germline V gene data show CDR1 as KGHSH and CDR2 as LQKENI. With 0 bases removed from V and 4 bases from J, the gap between germline ends came to 7 bases. The CDR3 runs 14 residues. The CDR3 spells CASSPPGAGNTIYF. Written as DNA, the CDR3 is TGTGCCAGCTCACCACCAGGGGCCGGAAACACCATATATTTT.

The chain is built from TRBV5-1 and TRBJ1-2; TRBD1 matches at 10 bases. The V gene's germline CDR1 is SGHRS and CDR2 YFSETQ. V lost 4 bases and J lost 5; bases outside the gene matches: 14. This CDR3 spans 17 amino acids. In DNA form, the CDR3 reads TGCGCCAGCAGCCGAGGGCCCGGGACAGGGGTTTGGTATGGCTACACCTTC. It encodes CASSRGPGTGVWYGYTF.

V is TRBV7-3 and J is TRBJ2-4; weak D call: TRBD1 (5 bases). Trimming removed 2 bases from V and 6 bases from J, with 17 bases in between. CDR3 length: 16 residues. Looked up from germline, CDR1 is SGHTA and CDR2 is FQGTGA. CDR3 DNA: TGTGCCAGCAGCTTAGGCGGATCAGGGCCGACAAACATTCAGTACTTC. As protein: CASSLGGSGPTNIQYF.

V usage is TRBV5-5 and J usage is TRBJ2-3, with 14 positions matching TRBD2. The CDR3 has 18 residues. V trimming: 2 bases; J trimming: 1 base; junction bases outside the gene matches: 6. The germline V gene has CDR1 SGHKS and CDR2 YYEKEE (reference sequence). This chain's CDR3 is CASSFSGTSGGGTDTQYF. CDR3 sequence (DNA): TGTGCCAGCAGCTTTTCCGGGACTAGCGGGGGTGGCACAGATACGCAGTATTTT. The entire variable domain, with the rest obtained from reference TRBV5-5 and TRBJ2-3, is as follows: DAGVTQSPTHLIKTRGQQVTLRCSPISGHKSVSWYQQVLGQGPQFIFQYYEKEERGRGNFPDRFSARQFPNYSSELNVNALLLGDSALYLCASSFSGTSGGGTDTQYFGPGTRLTVL.

The CDR3 nucleotides are TGTGCCAGCAGCACCCGGGACAGATTCGTTGGCTACACCTTC. Translating gives CASSTRDRFVGYTF. The V and J genes are TRBV5-6 and TRBJ1-2; TRBD1 matches at 7 bases. The CDR3 length is 14 residues. V shed 4 bases, J shed 7 bases, and the junction held 10 bases outside the gene matches. Germline loops: CDR1 SGHDT, CDR2 YYEEEE.

The chain couples TRBV6-1 to TRBJ2-3; D ambiguous. CDR3 size: 15 residues. The ends were cut back, 4 bases at V and 6 bases at J, with 17 bases in the middle. The germline V gene encodes CDR1 MNHNS and CDR2 SASEGT. The CDR3 DNA reads as TGTGCCAGCAGTGCTGTTATTAATTCTGTGGATACGCAGTATTTT. It specifies CASSAVINSVDTQYF.

This clone was recorded once. The rearrangement uses TRBV5-6 and TRBJ2-2; tentative D call: TRBD2 (5 bases). Between the trimmed V and J ends, which lost 5 bases and 0 bases, there was a span of 14 bases. This CDR3 is built from 16 residues. Germline lookup yields CDR1 SGHDT and CDR2 YYEEEE. CDR3 bases: TGTGCCAGCAGTCCTTTAGGTAGCGCGAACACCGGGGAGCTGTTTTTT. Translated, it gives CASSPLGSANTGELFF.

The chain links TRBV14 to TRBJ2-7, with 7 bases aligning to TRBD1. V was pared by 3 bases and J by 2 bases, with 7 bases of the junction left unmatched. CDR3 length: 15 amino acids. Per germline, CDR1 SGHDN and CDR2 FVKESK. CDR3 nucleotides: TGTGCCAGCAGCCATCTCCGGACAGGAGCCTACGAGCAGTACTTC. This codes for CASSHLRTGAYEQYF. Together with reference TRBV14 and TRBJ2-7, the CDR3 gives the full variable domain: EAGVTQFPSHSVIEKGQTVTLRCDPISGHDNLYWYRRVMGKEIKFLLHFVKESKQDESGMPNNRFLAERTGGTYSTLKVQPAELEDSGVYFCASSHLRTGAYEQYFGPGTRLTVT.

The chain is built from TRBV27 and TRBJ2-7, with 12 bases lining up with TRBD2. The germline CDR1 and CDR2 sequences are MNHEY and SMNVEV (reference sequence). CDR3 length: 16 residues. After removal of 5 bases from V and 2 bases from J, the junction contained 7 bases not matched to a gene. CDR3 region: CASSILAGGSTYEQYF. The CDR3 DNA reads TGTGCCAGCAGTATCCTAGCGGGAGGGAGCACCTACGAGCAGTACTTC.

The V gene is TRBV5-6, the J gene TRBJ2-7; 8 bases line up with TRBD2. Germline assignment: CDR1 SGHDT and CDR2 YYEEEE. The CDR3 sequence is 13 residues long. Unmatched junction bases numbered 3, after V lost 5 bases and J lost 2 bases. CDR3 sequence: CASSGAGAYEQYF. DNA for the CDR3: TGTGCCAGCAGTGGAGCGGGGGCCTACGAGCAGTACTTC.

The chain has TRBV6-1 and TRBJ2-7; maybe TRBD2 (5 bases). The germline gives CDR1 MNHNS, CDR2 SASEGT. V was pared by 1 base and J by 4 bases, with 8 bases between. The CDR3 sequence is 13 residues long. Written as DNA, the CDR3 is TGTGCCAGCAGTGAAGGAGCGGAGTACGAGCAGTACTTC. As protein: CASSEGAEYEQYF.

The chain uses TRBV2 and TRBJ2-3, with 8 positions matching TRBD2. CDR3 length: 16 residues. The germline gives CDR1 SNHLY, CDR2 FYNNEI. V lost 7 bases, J lost 3 bases, and 12 bases stayed unmatched. The CDR3 nucleotides read TGTGCCAGCAATCCGGGACTAGGTGGGAAAACAGATACGCAGTATTTT. Translated, it gives CASNPGLGGKTDTQYF.

V and J are TRBV6-5 and TRBJ2-7; D might be TRBD1 (6 bases). The CDR3 has 14 residues. The germline V gene encodes CDR1 MNHEY and CDR2 SVGAGI. Trimming shortened V by 5 bases and J by 3 bases, and 14 bases separated the two germline ends. CDR3 DNA: TGTGCCAGCAGTATCGACAGGCACCTCTACGAGCAGTACTTC. Translating it yields CASSIDRHLYEQYF.

The V call is TRBV9, the J call TRBJ2-7; tentatively, D is TRBD1 (6 bases). V lost 4 bases to trimming and J lost 3 bases, with 20 bases between them. Germline loops: CDR1 SGDLS, CDR2 YYNGEE. The CDR3 consists of 16 residues. Here the CDR3 DNA reads TGTGCCAGCAGCCCTACCCAAGACAGGACACTCTACGAGCAGTACTTC. It specifies CASSPTQDRTLYEQYF.

The J gene is TRBJ1-4, the V gene TRBV2; 7 nucleotides line up with TRBD1. CDR1 SNHLY and CDR2 FYNNEI come from the germline V gene. CDR3 length: 18 residues. Trimming removed 6 bases from V and 0 bases from J; junction bases left unmatched: 13. CDR3 in DNA: TGTGCCAGCAGCCGACAGGGAAAGTTTAGCGCAACTAATGAAAAACTGTTTTTT. Translating gives CASSRQGKFSATNEKLFF.

V gene TRBV7-9 combines with J gene TRBJ2-7; 8 bases line up with TRBD1. Trimming removed 4 bases from V and 2 bases from J; junction bases left unmatched: 7. The CDR3 consists of 15 residues. From germline, CDR1 is SEHNR and CDR2 FQNEAQ (reference sequence). The CDR3 nucleotides are TGTGCCAGCAGCTCGTTTACGGGACAGGCCTACGAGCAGTACTTC. Translated, it gives CASSSFTGQAYEQYF.

This clone has a handful of counts. In nucleotides, the CDR3 is TGTGCCAGCAGCTTAGGGATGGGGGGGACTAGCACAGATACGCAGTATTTT. This sequence encodes CASSLGMGGTSTDTQYF. This sequence joins TRBV11-2 and TRBJ2-3; TRBD2 matches 7 bases. This CDR3 is 17 amino acids long. The J segment lost 0 bases and the V segment lost 1 base, leaving 7 bases of the junction unmatched. The germline CDR1 and CDR2 sequences are SGHAT and FQNNGV. Together with reference TRBV11-2 and TRBJ2-3, the CDR3 gives the full variable domain: EAGVAQSPRYKIIEKRQSVAFWCNPISGHATLYWYQQILGQGPKLLIQFQNNGVVDDSQLPKDRFSAERLKGVDSTLKIQPAKLEDSAVYLCASSLGMGGTSTDTQYFGPGTRLTVL.

This clone was found a few times. DNA of the CDR3: TGTGCCTGGAGTGTACAAGCTAGCTTCCTCAATGAGCAGTTCTTC. Translating gives CAWSVQASFLNEQFF. The chain employs TRBV30 and TRBJ2-1, with TRBD2 as a possible D gene (5 bases). Trimming left V 0 bases short and J 6 bases short, with 15 bases between. The V gene's germline CDR1 is GTSNPN and CDR2 SVGIG (reference sequence). The CDR3 covers 15 residues.

In its sample, this clone was seen a few times. The V gene is TRBV23-1, the J gene TRBJ1-4; 7 bases align to TRBD1. TRBV23-1 is reported as an ORF; its role is uncertain. The CDR3 contains 16 residues. V shed 1 base and J 4 bases; nucleotides not matched to a gene: 6. The CDR3 DNA follows: TGCGCCAGCAGTCAATACTCCGCAGGGGGTAATGAAAAACTGTTTTTT. Encoded protein: CASSQYSAGGNEKLFF.

This clone was counted between two and nine times. The chain couples TRBV18 to TRBJ2-2, with D perhaps matching TRBD1 (5 bases). V lost 6 bases, J lost 6 bases, and 20 bases lay in between. Germline CDR1 KGHSH, CDR2 LQKENI. The CDR3 is 16 amino acids. This CDR3 reads CASSPRLQALPGELFF. CDR3 DNA: TGTGCCAGCTCCCCCCGGTTACAGGCGTTGCCCGGGGAGCTGTTTTTT.

The chain couples TRBV5-1 to TRBJ1-3; 9 bases agree with TRBD1. Per the germline V gene, CDR1 is SGHRS and CDR2 is YFSETQ. This CDR3 region has 16 residues. Trimming cost V 0 bases and J 5 bases; bases outside gene matches: 6. CDR3 protein: CASSLENRGRRNTIYF. As DNA, the CDR3 is TGCGCCAGCAGCTTGGAAAACAGGGGGCGAAGAAACACCATATATTTT.

Comments on this clone: The limits of the CDR3 on the DNA are not certain, so only TCRdb's listed CDR3 is given. The chain links TRBV7-9 to TRBJ2-5; the table assigns TRBD2, which was not confirmed against the DNA. The CDR3 adds up to 15 amino acids, both ends counted. Germline V CDR1 and CDR2: SEHNR, FQNEAQ (reference sequence). This CDR3 is CASNFGPGGAETQYF.

V gene TRBV7-8 combines with J gene TRBJ1-2; 9 nucleotides align to TRBD1. Germline-derived CDR1 and CDR2 are SGHVS and FQNEAQ. V gave up 1 base and J gave up 7 bases; unmatched junction bases: 7. The CDR3 loop spans 15 amino acids. The DNA of the CDR3 is TGTGCCAGCAGCTTAGTGGGGGGACAGGGAATTGGCTACACCTTC. This codes for CASSLVGGQGIGYTF.

The chain couples TRBV18 to TRBJ1-1; the match to TRBD1 covers 10 bases. Germline V gene lookup returns CDR1 KGHSH and CDR2 LQKENI. V lost 4 bases to trimming and J lost 1 base; unmatched junction nucleotides: 3. CDR3 size: 15 residues. CDR3 residues: CASSRQGAQNTEAFF. CDR3 nucleotides: TGTGCCAGCTCACGACAGGGGGCGCAGAACACTGAAGCTTTCTTT.